Presented here are 8 T cell receptor beta chains from one specimen sequenced in a study of cytomegalovirus exposure and HLA in healthy donors. It was with 60 Vbeta and 13 Jbeta primers that the PCR ran. The method was immunoSEQ multiplex PCR; TCRdb's version includes in-frame clones alone and lacks a portion of them. The profile covers about 88,000 clones, with more than 80% appearing a single time and 2.3% taken by the ten largest. Source material: PBMCs. These receptors came from a man aged 18 to 30 in good health and CMV-seronegative.

In its sample, this clone was seen once. V usage is TRBV29-1 and J usage is TRBJ2-4; weak D call: TRBD2 (5 bases). Per germline, CDR1 SQVTM and CDR2 ANQGSEA. With 4 bases removed from V and 1 base from J, the gap between germline ends came to 11 bases. The CDR3 consists of 14 residues. The CDR3 DNA follows: TGCAGCGTTGCGGGGAGACATGCCAAAAACATTCAGTACTTC. Translation gives CSVAGRHAKNIQYF.

This sequence joins TRBV6-5 and TRBJ1-1; the D is unclear. V was pared by 6 bases and J by 4 bases, with 15 bases between. CDR3 length equals 14 residues. CDR1 is MNHEY and CDR2 is SVGAGI in the germline V gene. CDR3 in DNA: TGTGCCAGCAGCCCTGGAGTAGTGGCCACTGAAGCTTTCTTT. This encodes CASSPGVVATEAFF.

The gene calls are TRBV28 and TRBJ1-2; 10 bases line up with TRBD1. Germline values: CDR1 MDHEN, CDR2 SYDVKM. This CDR3 has 15 amino acids. J gave up 0 bases and V 6 bases, and 4 bases lay outside the gene matches. CDR3 amino acids: CASRGQGGTNYGYTF. The CDR3 coding sequence is TGTGCCAGCAGAGGACAGGGGGGGACTAACTATGGCTACACCTTC.

This clone showed up just a few times. The V call is TRBV7-9, the J call TRBJ2-1; the D gene is possibly TRBD1 (9 bases). V was cut by 9 bases and J by 9 bases, with 27 bases left in between. Germline assignment: CDR1 SEHNR and CDR2 FQNEAQ (reference sequence). The CDR3 totals 16 residues. In DNA, the CDR3 is TGTGCCAGTCTAGCAGCGGGAGCCGACAGGGGGGTTGAGCAGTTCTTC. It codes for CASLAAGADRGVEQFF.

This chain connects TRBV27 to TRBJ2-1; 10 bases are a match to TRBD1. V dropped 1 base and J dropped 3; count of bases not matched to a gene: 6. The germline CDR1 and CDR2 sequences are MNHEY and SMNVEV (reference sequence). The CDR3 runs to 17 residues. The CDR3: CASSLLTGTGVYNEQFF. CDR3 nucleotides: TGTGCCAGCAGTTTATTGACCGGGACAGGGGTCTACAATGAGCAGTTCTTC.

V and J are TRBV27 and TRBJ2-3, with TRBD2 identical over 9 bases. From germline, CDR1 is MNHEY and CDR2 SMNVEV (reference sequence). The CDR3 extends over 14 amino acids. V dropped 11 bases and J dropped 0; count of bases not matched to a gene: 6. The CDR3 DNA follows: TGTGCCTATAAAACTAGCGGGAGCACAGATACGCAGTATTTT. As protein: CAYKTSGSTDTQYF.

The rearrangement links TRBV4-3 to TRBJ2-7, with D possibly TRBD2 on 6 matching bases. Germline CDR1 LGHNA, CDR2 YSLEER. This CDR3 is 16 amino acids long. V was shortened by 4 bases and J by 0 bases, with 16 bases between the two germline ends. The CDR3 coding sequence is TGCGCCAGCAGCCGCGGAGGGTATACAAGCTCCTACGAGCAGTACTTC. Translating gives CASSRGGYTSSYEQYF.

The J gene is TRBJ2-1, the V gene TRBV7-2; tentatively, D is TRBD1 (6 bases). Germline loops: CDR1 SGHTA, CDR2 FQGNSA. Trimming took 5 bases from V and 4 from J, leaving 15 bases between them. The CDR3 has 15 amino acids. The CDR3 DNA reads as TGTGCCAGCAGCCTAACCCGACAGGATTACAATGAGCAGTTCTTC. As protein: CASSLTRQDYNEQFF.